This entry is about one T cell receptor beta chain. Its antigen remains unidentified. These data belong to a study of cytomegalovirus exposure and HLA in healthy donors. Whole-study results and caveats: TCR beta sequences reportedly predicted the HLA-A and HLA-B alleles of most subjects accurately. Reported performance of the classifier showed diagnosis of cytomegalovirus status with high specificity and sensitivity.

The germline V gene encodes CDR1 SGHDT and CDR2 YYEEEE. V dropped 0 bases and J dropped 12; count of bases not matched to a gene: 8. The CDR3 contains 13 residues. The primer mix had 60 Vbeta and 13 Jbeta primers. How the authors handled the data: Unique TCR beta chains totaled some 80 million in a later count, with roughly 11 million of them shared. Repertoires were generated with immunoSEQ multiplex PCR, while TCRdb's copy carries only in-frame clones and drops some. For V, J and clone size, that table is used; D and trimming come from the DNA. The sample includes around 85,000 clones, about three quarters seen only once; the top ten take 1.1%.

The sample taken for sequencing was PBMCs. The gene calls are TRBV5-6 and TRBJ1-1; 7 bases are shared with TRBD1. The source of this sequence is a male donor in good health and CMV-seronegative. The CDR3 nucleotides are TGTGCCAGCAGCTTGGGGTGGGACAGCGACCCTTTCTTT. This codes for CASSLGWDSDPFF.